The rows below give T cell receptor beta chains drawn from one sample of a study of blood T cell repertoires in COVID-19. Produced via immunoSEQ multiplex PCR; TCRdb's table is partial and in-frame only. Among roughly 120,000 clones listed, 80% to 85% were seen once. Sequenced input: peripheral blood. The source is a man between 65 and 85 years old with acute or convalescent COVID-19. The conserved cysteine and the conserved F or W are not part of the CDR3 here. Fields, in order: J gene, D gene, V gene, CDR3 length, CDR3 protein. The D gene is left open where the match is weak.

>TRBJ2-7|.|TRBV7-8|12
ASSSRRGTYEQY
>TRBJ2-1|.|TRBV19|12
ASNLATGVDEQF
>TRBJ1-2|TRBD1|TRBV20-1|9
SATQGERYT
>TRBJ2-4|.|TRBV2|14
ASSHEGDLAKNIQY
>TRBJ2-5|.|TRBV6-5|12
ASTTERGRETQY
>TRBJ2-2|TRBD1|TRBV5-1|13
ASSLQGEITGELF
>TRBJ2-3|.|TRBV18|14
ASSAGTGIRLDTQY
>TRBJ1-6|.|TRBV30|11
AWSEGVSSPLH
>TRBJ2-2|TRBD2|TRBV5-1|13
ASSLGLADTGELF
>TRBJ1-4|TRBD1|TRBV7-9|13
ASSLATGSFEKLF
>TRBJ1-2|.|TRBV21-1|13
ASSKGYRVIYGYT
>TRBJ1-3|.|TRBV24-1|15
ATSDASGANAGNTIY
>TRBJ2-3|TRBD2|TRBV19|14
ASSIGLAGGSDTQY
>TRBJ2-3|.|TRBV5-4|11
AAKRVSTDTQY
>TRBJ1-2|.|TRBV5-6|10
ASSLMSYGYT
>TRBJ1-1|.|TRBV28|13
ASSNQDKAGTEAF
>TRBJ1-3|.|TRBV7-2|13
ASSPLQSSGNTIY
>TRBJ1-4|TRBD1|TRBV28|9
ASRQGEKLF
>TRBJ2-5|TRBD2|TRBV5-1|12
ASSLAERGETQY
>TRBJ2-7|.|TRBV6-5|12
ASRRDSQFYEQY
>TRBJ2-2|TRBD2|TRBV27|16
ASSTMGVREGLTGELF
>TRBJ2-3|.|TRBV25-1|14
ASSGGASSGTDTQY
>TRBJ1-2|TRBD1|TRBV6-4|12
ASSEQQGSYGYT
>TRBJ1-2|.|TRBV27|11
ASSLRVGVGYT
>TRBJ2-7|TRBD1|TRBV7-9|12
ASSKRDRGYEQY
>TRBJ1-3|TRBD1|TRBV5-6|12
ASSSDRAGNTIY
>TRBJ1-1|TRBD1|TRBV30|12
AWSLGQGNTEAF
>TRBJ2-1|TRBD1|TRBV3-1/TRBV3-2|14
ASSRIDRGKYNEQF
>TRBJ1-5|TRBD1|TRBV29-1|10
SVGQGNQPQH
>TRBJ1-2|TRBD1|TRBV6-5|13
ASSYTLQGDYGYT
>TRBJ1-2|TRBD1|TRBV14|12
ASSAYRGGDGYT
>TRBJ1-4|TRBD1|TRBV18|12
ASSPGQGGEKLF
>TRBJ2-3|TRBD1|TRBV9|14
ASSESGGAGADTQY